This TCR beta chain originates from a study of T cell changes during pregnancy in multiple sclerosis. The repertoire was sequenced with immunoSEQ multiplex PCR; TCRdb's copy has only in-frame clones and lacks some. The repertoire holds around 65,000 clones, with around 90% as singletons. This clonotype was obtained from a female donor in good health, enrolled as a control in a pregnancy study. This specimen was peripheral blood, taken in the first trimester of pregnancy.

CDR3 sequence reads: CATSRPPQPQHF. The CDR3 DNA sequence: TGTGCCACCAGCAGACCCCCACAGCCCCAGCATTTT. The chain recombines TRBV15 with TRBJ1-5; D uncertain. CDR1 is LNHNV and CDR2 is YYDKDF in the germline V gene (reference sequence). The CDR3 has 12 amino acids. Trimming took 2 bases from V and 7 from J, leaving 6 bases between them.